The 27 T cell receptor beta chains below come from one sample, sequenced in a study of CD8 T cells in ankylosing spondylitis. TCRdb itself ran the 5' RACE reads through MiXCR, one entry per CDR3 protein. This table holds fewer than 550,000 distinct CDR3 sequences, about 5% found once. No antigen has been assigned to these receptors. Study outcomes and limitations: Ankylosing spondylitis blood appeared to be characterized by a TCR beta motif of eight highly homologous variants.

What was sequenced was blood, either unsorted or a sorted T cell fraction (not recorded which). The origin of the receptors is a male donor with ankylosing spondylitis.

The chain couples TRBV20-1 to TRBJ1-1, with D possibly matching TRBD1 (5 bases). CDR1 is DFQATT and CDR2 is SNEGSKA in the germline V gene (reference sequence). CDR3 size: 13 residues. The V and J ends lost 6 bases and 0 bases respectively, with 11 bases between them. The CDR3 here is CSAGAGLNTEAFF. CDR3 nucleotide sequence: TGCAGTGCCGGGGCAGGGCTGAACACTGAAGCTTTCTTT.

This clonotype was counted ten times or more. This chain uses TRBV14 with TRBJ2-1, with 7 bases identical to TRBD2. In germline, CDR1 is SGHDN, CDR2 FVKESK. The CDR3 contains 13 residues. Unmatched junction bases numbered 8, after V lost 7 bases and J lost 8 bases. The CDR3 nucleotides read TGTGCCAGCAACCCGGCGGGGGTCGATGAGCAGTTCTTC. Protein: CASNPAGVDEQFF. The complete variable domain, with remaining parts taken from reference TRBV14 and TRBJ2-1, reads EAGVTQFPSHSVIEKGQTVTLRCDPISGHDNLYWYRRVMGKEIKFLLHFVKESKQDESGMPNNRFLAERTGGTYSTLKVQPAELEDSGVYFCASNPAGVDEQFFGPGTRLTVL.

This rearrangement joins TRBV7-9 to TRBJ1-1; 7 nucleotides agree with TRBD1. The germline gives CDR1 SEHNR, CDR2 FQNEAQ (reference sequence). V lost 4 bases to trimming and J lost 5 bases; unmatched junction nucleotides: 10. The CDR3 sequence is 15 residues long. The CDR3 loop reads CASSSNDRVWTEAFF. CDR3 in DNA: TGTGCCAGCAGCTCAAACGACAGGGTATGGACTGAAGCTTTCTTT.

This clonotype was counted at least ten times. The chain uses TRBV20-1 and TRBJ2-7, with D perhaps TRBD1 (6 bases). The ends were cut back, 0 bases at V and 3 bases at J, with 15 bases in the middle. CDR1 and CDR2 (germline): DFQATT, SNEGSKA (reference sequence). The CDR3 totals 15 residues. The CDR3 sequence is CSARDWTASSYEQYF. CDR3 nucleotides: TGCAGTGCTAGAGATTGGACAGCCTCCAGCTACGAGCAGTACTTC.

This clonotype was seen ten or more times. V is TRBV10-3 and J is TRBJ1-4, with D uncertain. The CDR3 has 14 residues. Trimming cost V 3 bases and J 6 bases, with 11 bases left between them. Germline CDR1 is ENHRY and CDR2 is SYGVKD. CDR3 loop: CAISDPTRDEKLFF. For the CDR3, the DNA is TGTGCCATCAGTGACCCCACCAGAGATGAAAAACTGTTTTTT.

This clonotype occurred many times. The chain joins TRBV5-1 to TRBJ2-1; 12 bases are shared with TRBD2. The germline V gene encodes CDR1 SGHRS and CDR2 YFSETQ. This CDR3 is 16 amino acids long. V dropped 4 bases and J dropped 0; count of bases not matched to a gene: 2. The DNA of the CDR3 is TGCGCCAGCAGCCCGGGACTAGCGGGCTCCTACAATGAGCAGTTCTTC. As protein: CASSPGLAGSYNEQFF.

This clonotype was recorded at least ten times. The chain couples TRBV29-1 to TRBJ2-1; D perhaps matches TRBD1 (6 bases). Germline values: CDR1 SQVTM, CDR2 ANQGSEA. V lost 4 bases and J lost 4, with 20 bases in between. The length of the CDR3 is 16 residues. For the CDR3, the DNA is TGCAGCGTTGTCCCCAGGGGTGTTTACGAATACAATGAGCAGTTCTTC. Its translation is CSVVPRGVYEYNEQFF.

This clonotype has ten or more counts. This rearrangement joins TRBV5-1 to TRBJ2-7; 8 bases match TRBD2. Trimming removed 2 bases from V and 3 bases from J; junction bases left unmatched: 1. CDR1 is SGHRS and CDR2 is YFSETQ in the germline V gene. The CDR3 has 13 amino acids. This CDR3 is CASSFLAGYEQYF. The DNA for the CDR3 is TGCGCCAGCAGCTTCCTAGCGGGCTACGAGCAGTACTTC.

The V call is TRBV6-1, the J call TRBJ2-7, with D perhaps matching TRBD1 (6 bases). The ends were cut back, 8 bases at V and 1 base at J, with 12 bases in the middle. Per germline, CDR1 MNHNS and CDR2 SASEGT. This CDR3 has 13 residues. In nucleotides, the CDR3 is TGTGCCAGCTATGCAGGGGAATCCTACGAGCAGTACTTC. As protein: CASYAGESYEQYF.

Points on this clonotype: This may stem from a read error, because a much larger clone lies one nucleotide away. The chain couples TRBV11-2 to TRBJ1-1; D is unresolved. The V end was cut by 1 base, the J end by 3 bases, with 15 bases between. Germline V gene data show CDR1 as SGHAT and CDR2 as FQNNGV. This CDR3 is 16 amino acids long. The CDR3 coding sequence is TGTGCCAGCAGCTTAGTGTGGGGTCATCAGTACACTGAAGCTTTCTTT. Translating gives CASSLVWGHQYTEAFF.

This clonotype was observed at least ten times. The CDR3, as DNA: TGTGCCAGCACCCGGGATGGCCAGCCCCAGCATTTT. Its translation is CASTRDGQPQHF. The chain combines TRBV21-1 with TRBJ1-5; no check of the table's D call, TRBD1, against the DNA was made. TRBV21-1 is a documented pseudogene. There are 12 residues in the CDR3.

This clonotype was observed many times. The V gene is TRBV5-5, the J gene TRBJ1-6; D call uncertain. The V end lost 5 bases, the J end lost 5 bases, and 14 bases lay between the germline ends. Per germline, CDR1 SGHKS and CDR2 YYEKEE (reference sequence). This CDR3 region has 15 residues. CDR3 coding DNA: TGTGCCAGCAGGCCGAGGCCCGGCGATAATTCACCCCTCCACTTT. Its translation is CASRPRPGDNSPLHF.

Many counts were recorded for this clonotype. The chain carries TRBV20-1 and TRBJ2-3; the D gene is possibly TRBD2 (6 bases). Germline V gene data show CDR1 as DFQATT and CDR2 as SNEGSKA (reference sequence). Trimming shortened V by 1 base and J by 5 bases, and 13 bases separated the two germline ends. CDR3 length: 14 residues. Written as DNA, the CDR3 is TGCAGTGCTAGAGTTGGAGGGATCGAAGATACGCAGTATTTT. Residues: CSARVGGIEDTQYF.

This clonotype was seen ten or more times. This sequence joins TRBV6-5 and TRBJ2-3; D is uncertain. The V end was cut by 2 bases, the J end by 2 bases, with 5 bases between. Germline CDR1 and CDR2: MNHEY and SVGAGI. The length of the CDR3 is 13 residues. The CDR3 DNA follows: TGTGCCAGCAGTTACAAATACACAGATACGCAGTATTTT. It translates to CASSYKYTDTQYF.

This clonotype was seen at least ten times. This rearrangement joins TRBV20-1 to TRBJ2-3; 7 bases are shared with TRBD2. With V trimmed by 6 bases and J by 4 bases, 7 bases remained unmatched. CDR1 and CDR2 (germline): DFQATT, SNEGSKA (reference sequence). The CDR3 consists of 13 residues. The CDR3 region has the DNA TGCAGTGCGCTAGCGGAGGGACCAGATACGCAGTATTTT. It yields the protein CSALAEGPDTQYF.

This clonotype has ten or more counts. The chain recombines TRBV27 with TRBJ1-1; D gene unclear. V lost 5 bases to trimming and J lost 4 bases, with 20 bases between them. This CDR3 spans 16 amino acids. Looked up from germline, CDR1 is MNHEY and CDR2 is SMNVEV (reference sequence). This CDR3 reads CASSTALRVGGTEAFF. DNA of the CDR3: TGTGCCAGCAGTACCGCTTTGAGGGTAGGCGGCACTGAAGCTTTCTTT.

Ten or more counts support this clonotype. V is TRBV28 and J is TRBJ1-1; D uncertain. This CDR3 is built from 16 residues. Trimming stripped 1 base from V and 2 bases from J, with 14 bases between. Germline V CDR1 and CDR2: MDHEN, SYDVKM. The CDR3 DNA sequence: TGTGCCAGCAGTTTATTAGGTCTCAGGACTAACACTGAAGCTTTCTTT. Encoded protein: CASSLLGLRTNTEAFF.

This clonotype has more than one count but fewer than ten. This chain connects TRBV20-1 to TRBJ2-1; maybe TRBD1 (6 bases). The germline gives CDR1 DFQATT, CDR2 SNEGSKA (reference sequence). Trimming cost V 4 bases and J 5 bases, with 15 bases left between them. The CDR3 is made up of 14 amino acids. The CDR3 region is CSAIRDILNNEQFF. The CDR3 region has the DNA TGCAGTGCTATCCGGGACATTCTAAACAATGAGCAGTTCTTC.

This clonotype has ten or more counts. This rearrangement joins TRBV20-1 to TRBJ2-1; 12 positions agree with TRBD2. Per the germline V gene, CDR1 is DFQATT and CDR2 is SNEGSKA (reference sequence). CDR3 length: 16 residues. With 0 bases clipped from V and 4 bases from J, the junction kept 4 bases outside the gene matches. CDR3 sequence (DNA): TGCAGTGCTAGAGACCCAGGACTAGCGGGATACAATGAGCAGTTCTTC. It translates to CSARDPGLAGYNEQFF.

This clonotype appeared many times. This chain links TRBV20-1 with TRBJ1-1; TRBD1 might be the D (5 bases). Per the germline V gene, CDR1 is DFQATT and CDR2 is SNEGSKA (reference sequence). Trimming stripped 3 bases from V and 3 bases from J, with 14 bases between. The CDR3 loop spans 14 amino acids. The CDR3 protein is CSASRAGLDTEAFF. The CDR3 DNA reads TGCAGTGCTAGCCGAGCAGGGTTGGACACTGAAGCTTTCTTT.

There are many counts of this clonotype. The chain links TRBV6-5 to TRBJ1-4; D perhaps matches TRBD1 (5 bases). Trimming removed 1 base at V and 3 bases at J, with 9 bases between. This CDR3 has 15 amino acids. In germline, CDR1 is MNHEY, CDR2 SVGAGI. CDR3 bases: TGTGCCAGCAGTTACTGGGGACTTCCTAATGAAAAACTGTTTTTT. Translating it yields CASSYWGLPNEKLFF.

This clonotype was observed a few times. The J gene is TRBJ2-2, the V gene TRBV4-1; D gene unclear. V was cut by 1 base and J by 4 bases, with 10 bases left in between. Germline V gene sequence: CDR1 MGHRA, CDR2 YSYEKL. The CDR3 runs to 15 residues. CDR3 DNA sequence: TGCGCCAGCAGCCAAGCACACGGCGGCACCGGGGAGCTGTTTTTT. Protein: CASSQAHGGTGELFF.

This clonotype was seen ten or more times. V is TRBV20-1 and J is TRBJ2-1; 13 bases match TRBD2. The germline gives CDR1 DFQATT, CDR2 SNEGSKA (reference sequence). The ends lost 6 bases at V and 4 bases at J; junction bases unmatched: 12. The CDR3 consists of 17 residues. CDR3 residues: CSARTSGGGFRYNEQFF. In nucleotides, the CDR3 is TGCAGTGCGAGGACTAGCGGGGGAGGGTTTAGGTACAATGAGCAGTTCTTC.

This clonotype was observed many times. J is TRBJ2-7 and V is TRBV20-1; no clear D gene. CDR1 and CDR2 (germline): DFQATT, SNEGSKA (reference sequence). CDR3 length: 13 residues. V lost 5 bases and J lost 2, with 13 bases in between. The CDR3: CSASSNFPYEQYF. CDR3 DNA sequence: TGCAGTGCTTCGAGTAACTTCCCCTACGAGCAGTACTTC.

This clonotype occurred many times. The genes are TRBV5-5 and TRBJ2-7, with D perhaps being TRBD1 or TRBD2 (6 bases each). V lost 4 bases to trimming and J lost 2 bases, with 16 bases between them. The germline V gene encodes CDR1 SGHKS and CDR2 YYEKEE (reference sequence). This CDR3 comprises 15 residues. The CDR3 DNA is TGTGCCAGCAGCCAACGTTTGGAGGGGGCCTACGAGCAGTACTTC. Protein: CASSQRLEGAYEQYF.

This clonotype was seen at least ten times. CDR3 bases: TGTGCCAGCAGCCAACGATCGGACAGCACAGATACGCAGTATTTT. It is translated as CASSQRSDSTDTQYF. J is TRBJ2-3 and V is TRBV7-9; D uncertain. V lost 5 bases, J lost 0 bases, and 12 bases lay in between. Germline loops: CDR1 SEHNR, CDR2 FQNEAQ (reference sequence). The CDR3 length is 15 residues.

This clonotype was counted at least ten times. The chain is built from TRBV7-2 and TRBJ2-2; D gene unclear. Trimming left V 1 base short and J 2 bases short, with 11 bases between. Looked up from germline, CDR1 is SGHTA and CDR2 is FQGNSA. This CDR3 is 16 amino acids long. In DNA, the CDR3 is TGTGCCAGCAGCTTAGGGGTATTGAGTAACACCGGGGAGCTGTTTTTT. Translating it yields CASSLGVLSNTGELFF.